One and the same sample provided the 31 T cell receptor beta chains below, sequenced in a study of OX40 agonist ivuxolimab in advanced cancers. Assay used: immunoSEQ multiplex PCR; TCRdb lists only in-frame clones, some missing. The sample contains more than 60,000 clones, about three quarters of which appear only once. The specimen comprised CD4+ or CD8+ T cells sorted from blood, sampled in a trial of the OX40 agonist ivuxolimab. These receptors came from an adult with an advanced solid tumor such as melanoma, head and neck, liver or kidney cancer.

This clone was detected a few times. V is TRBV7-9 and J is TRBJ1-1; D is undetermined. This CDR3 region has 14 residues. Trimming cost V 3 bases and J 2 bases, with 10 bases left between them. The germline V gene encodes CDR1 SEHNR and CDR2 FQNEAQ (reference sequence). The CDR3 loop is CASSLVRINTEAFF. CDR3 coding DNA: TGTGCCAGCAGCTTGGTCAGAATAAACACTGAAGCTTTCTTT.

The chain is built from TRBV28 and TRBJ2-5; 11 nucleotides agree with TRBD1. The CDR3 is made up of 13 amino acids. Trimming removed 8 bases from V and 4 bases from J; junction bases left unmatched: 3. CDR1 and CDR2 from the germline V gene are MDHEN and SYDVKM. CDR3 in amino acids: CASGGTGGETQYF. DNA of the CDR3: TGTGCCAGCGGAGGGACAGGGGGAGAGACCCAGTACTTC.

J is TRBJ2-3 and V is TRBV5-4; TRBD2 is a possible D gene (6 bases). V lost 0 bases and J 2 bases, leaving 16 bases between the germline ends. The CDR3 extends over 17 amino acids. In germline, CDR1 is SGHNT, CDR2 YYREEE (reference sequence). As DNA, the CDR3 is TGTGCCAGCAGCTTGGCAGGAGCGGGTGGATACACAGATACGCAGTATTTT. Translated: CASSLAGAGGYTDTQYF.

This sequence joins TRBV29-1 and TRBJ1-1; D gene unclear. The CDR3 runs to 13 residues. Germline assignment: CDR1 SQVTM and CDR2 ANQGSEA. Trimming left V 5 bases short and J 5 bases short, with 15 bases between. The CDR3 here is CSVRLRVETEAFF. For the CDR3, the DNA is TGCAGCGTTCGTCTGCGTGTTGAGACTGAAGCTTTCTTT.

This sequence joins TRBV7-2 and TRBJ2-7, with a possible D match to TRBD2 (5 bases). Between the trimmed V and J ends, which lost 0 bases and 6 bases, there was a span of 12 bases. Germline CDR1 SGHTA, CDR2 FQGNSA. There are 14 residues in the CDR3. Here the CDR3 DNA reads TGTGCCAGCAGCTTAGCCGGGATGCTAGGCGAGCAGTACTTC. It is translated as CASSLAGMLGEQYF. Looking up the rest from reference TRBV7-2 and TRBJ2-7 gives the full variable domain: GAGVSQSPSNKVTEKGKDVELRCDPISGHTALYWYRQSLGQGLEFLIYFQGNSAPDKSGLPSDRFSAERTGGSVSTLTIQRTQQEDSAVYLCASSLAGMLGEQYFGPGTRLTVT.

The chain links TRBV9 to TRBJ2-3; the D gene is possibly TRBD2 (6 bases). The CDR3 is 12 residues long. V was pared by 3 bases and J by 7 bases, with 9 bases between. Germline V gives CDR1 SGDLS, CDR2 YYNGEE. CDR3 residues: CASSAGEYTQYF. The DNA for the CDR3 is TGTGCCAGCAGCGCGGGGGAGTATACGCAGTATTTT.

The CDR3 DNA reads TGCGCCAGCAGCTTAGACCAGGGGGTCACTGAAGCTTTCTTT. Its translation: CASSLDQGVTEAFF. The rearrangement uses TRBV5-1 and TRBJ1-1, with 7 bases fitting TRBD1. The J segment lost 4 bases and the V segment lost 2 bases, leaving 5 bases of the junction unmatched. Per the germline V gene, CDR1 is SGHRS and CDR2 is YFSETQ. The CDR3 loop spans 14 amino acids.

This rearrangement joins TRBV7-2 to TRBJ1-4; no reliable D call. Per the germline V gene, CDR1 is SGHTA and CDR2 is FQGNSA. This CDR3 is built from 14 residues. V was clipped by 3 bases and J by 3 bases, with 8 bases between them. CDR3 sequence: CASSLRVANEKLFF. CDR3 DNA sequence: TGTGCCAGCAGCTTGCGTGTAGCTAATGAAAAACTGTTTTTT.

The V and J genes are TRBV5-1 and TRBJ2-7; 9 nucleotides line up with TRBD2. The CDR3 sequence is 20 residues long. V shed 3 bases, J shed 0 bases, and the junction held 19 bases outside the gene matches. Germline CDR1 SGHRS, CDR2 YFSETQ. The CDR3 loop is CASSSQSTGTSRKSSYEQYF. CDR3 nucleotide sequence: TGCGCCAGCAGCTCGCAATCTACCGGGACTAGCAGAAAAAGCTCCTACGAGCAGTACTTC.

The chain couples TRBV7-2 to TRBJ2-7; possibly TRBD2 for D (7 bases). The V end lost 1 base, the J end lost 4 bases, and 14 bases lay between the germline ends. The germline CDR1 and CDR2 sequences are SGHTA and FQGNSA. The CDR3 sequence is 15 residues long. In DNA, the CDR3 is TGTGCCAGCAGCTTAGTGAGGGGGGGCAGTTACGAGCAGTACTTC. Translating gives CASSLVRGGSYEQYF.

This clone was detected a few times. The V call is TRBV18, the J call TRBJ1-4; 7 bases are shared with TRBD1. In germline, CDR1 is KGHSH, CDR2 LQKENI. The CDR3 is 15 amino acids. Trimming at V came to 3 bases and at J to 7 bases, leaving 8 bases not matched to a gene. The CDR3 protein is CASSPEDRAREKLFF. The CDR3 DNA is TGTGCCAGCTCACCGGAAGACAGGGCTCGTGAAAAACTGTTTTTT.

V and J are TRBV6-5 and TRBJ2-5; TRBD2 is a possible D gene (5 bases). The J call may be in error: the DNA end matches TRBJ2-7 better. The length of the CDR3 is 15 residues. CDR1 MNHEY and CDR2 SVGAGI come from the germline V gene. This CDR3 is CASSPRSGNPYEQYF. The DNA for the CDR3 is TGTGCCAGCAGCCCCCGGTCGGGGAACCCCTACGAGCAGTACTTC.

The chain is built from TRBV19 and TRBJ2-7; TRBD1 aligns across 8 bases. Germline CDR1 is LNHDA and CDR2 is SQIVND (reference sequence). The CDR3 is made up of 13 amino acids. Trimming at V came to 4 bases and at J to 4 bases, leaving 3 bases not matched to a gene. CDR3 nucleotides: TGTGCCAGTAGTAGCCAGGGGGCTTACGAGCAGTACTTC. Translation: CASSSQGAYEQYF.

The chain has TRBV7-9 and TRBJ1-6; no clear D gene. This CDR3 is 14 amino acids long. Trimming removed 2 bases from V and 5 bases from J, with 7 bases in between. Germline V gene sequence: CDR1 SEHNR, CDR2 FQNEAQ (reference sequence). The CDR3 spells CASSLSGDNSPLHF. CDR3 nucleotide sequence: TGTGCCAGCAGCTTATCGGGAGATAATTCACCCCTCCACTTT.

The chain couples TRBV19 to TRBJ2-1, with TRBD2 matching over 7 bases. CDR3 length: 18 amino acids. Trimming took 3 bases from V and 3 from J; bases not matched to a gene: 14. Germline V gene lookup returns CDR1 LNHDA and CDR2 SQIVND (reference sequence). The CDR3 region has the DNA TGTGCCAGTAGTATCGGAGCGGGAAGGCCAAATTTCTACAATGAGCAGTTCTTC. It specifies CASSIGAGRPNFYNEQFF.

V and J are TRBV6-5 and TRBJ1-1; unclear D gene. The CDR3 has 14 amino acids. Germline CDR1 reads MNHEY; CDR2 reads SVGAGI. Trimming took off 0 bases at V and 1 base at J, with 6 bases between the two ends. The CDR3 bases are TGTGCCAGCAGTTACTCTATAGAGAACACTGAAGCTTTCTTT. This gives the protein CASSYSIENTEAFF.

The chain carries TRBV19 and TRBJ2-7; D might be TRBD1 (6 bases). Trimming took 5 bases from V and 2 from J, leaving 13 bases between them. CDR3 length equals 14 residues. CDR1 and CDR2 from the germline V gene are LNHDA and SQIVND (reference sequence). CDR3 sequence reads: CASSRAQGPYEQYF. As DNA, the CDR3 is TGTGCCAGTAGTCGTGCACAGGGACCCTACGAGCAGTACTTC. Full variable domain (remainder filled in from reference TRBV19 and TRBJ2-7): DGGITQSPKYLFRKEGQNVTLSCEQNLNHDAMYWYRQDPGQGLRLIYYSQIVNDFQKGDIAEGYSVSREKKESFPLTVTSAQKNPTAFYLCASSRAQGPYEQYFGPGTRLTVT.

This clone was seen a few times. This sequence joins TRBV18 and TRBJ2-1; a weak D match, TRBD2 (5 bases). The CDR3 extends over 16 amino acids. Trimming left V 0 bases short and J 0 bases short, with 9 bases between. Germline loops: CDR1 KGHSH, CDR2 LQKENI. The CDR3 DNA reads TGTGCCAGCTCACCACCGAGGGAAAGCTCCTACAATGAGCAGTTCTTC. It is translated as CASSPPRESSYNEQFF.

The genes are TRBV18 and TRBJ2-4; D remains unclear. V was clipped by 3 bases and J by 0 bases, with 15 bases between them. Germline assignment: CDR1 KGHSH and CDR2 LQKENI. The CDR3 consists of 17 residues. CDR3 amino acids: CASSPFVASLAKNIQYF. CDR3 coding DNA: TGTGCCAGCTCACCTTTCGTCGCTTCCCTAGCCAAAAACATTCAGTACTTC.

The J gene is TRBJ1-2, the V gene TRBV2; D gene ambiguous. Trimming removed 5 bases from V and 8 bases from J, with 9 bases in between. This CDR3 has 11 amino acids. The germline V gene encodes CDR1 SNHLY and CDR2 FYNNEI. This CDR3 is CASSIVGGYTF. DNA for the CDR3: TGTGCCAGCAGTATAGTGGGGGGCTACACCTTC.

The chain employs TRBV6-5 and TRBJ2-5, with a tentative D call TRBD1 (5 bases). V was shortened by 3 bases and J by 1 base, with 12 bases between the two germline ends. The CDR3 is made up of 15 amino acids. CDR1 is MNHEY and CDR2 is SVGAGI in the germline V gene. The CDR3 is CASSYSTVLQETQYF. The CDR3 region has the DNA TGTGCCAGCAGTTATTCGACAGTGCTCCAAGAGACCCAGTACTTC.

The J gene is TRBJ1-2, the V gene TRBV2; D remains ambiguous. V was pared by 4 bases and J by 0 bases, with 12 bases between. The CDR3 contains 15 residues. Germline lookup yields CDR1 SNHLY and CDR2 FYNNEI. CDR3 in DNA: TGTGCCAGCAGTGCCCAATCCTCATCTAACTATGGCTACACCTTC. It specifies CASSAQSSSNYGYTF.

This clone was counted between two and nine times. J is TRBJ1-5 and V is TRBV15, with D tentatively TRBD1 (6 bases). V lost 0 bases and J 3 bases, leaving 12 bases between the germline ends. CDR3 size: 16 residues. Germline lookup yields CDR1 LNHNV and CDR2 YYDKDF (reference sequence). The CDR3 nucleotides read TGTGCCACCAGCAGAGAACAGGGCGGTCTCAATCAGCCCCAGCATTTT. Translating gives CATSREQGGLNQPQHF.

The chain recombines TRBV4-1 with TRBJ2-7; 7 positions agree with TRBD2. The CDR3 loop spans 16 amino acids. The ends lost 3 bases at V and 0 bases at J; junction bases unmatched: 8. Per germline, CDR1 MGHRA and CDR2 YSYEKL. The CDR3 sequence is CASSQILAQDSYEQYF. CDR3 bases: TGCGCCAGCAGCCAGATACTAGCGCAAGACTCCTACGAGCAGTACTTC.

This chain connects TRBV19 to TRBJ2-2; 9 nucleotides agree with TRBD1. The CDR3 is 15 amino acids. The J segment lost 8 bases and the V segment lost 10 bases, leaving 14 bases of the junction unmatched. CDR1 is LNHDA and CDR2 is SQIVND in the germline V gene (reference sequence). CDR3 amino acids: CATGGNRGRTGELFF. CDR3 nucleotides: TGTGCCACCGGAGGCAACAGGGGGCGGACTGGGGAGCTGTTTTTT.

The chain recombines TRBV2 with TRBJ1-5; TRBD1 might be the D (5 bases). V shed 0 bases and J shed 3 bases, with 15 bases lying between them. Germline CDR1 and CDR2: SNHLY and FYNNEI. The CDR3 spans 17 residues. The CDR3 loop is CASSEALQGWDNQPQHF. Here the CDR3 DNA reads TGTGCCAGCAGTGAAGCGCTGCAGGGTTGGGACAATCAGCCCCAGCATTTT.

V and J are TRBV9 and TRBJ2-1, with 11 positions matching TRBD2. The CDR3 runs 15 residues. After removal of 2 bases from V and 7 bases from J, the junction contained 5 bases not matched to a gene. Germline V gene sequence: CDR1 SGDLS, CDR2 YYNGEE. CDR3 coding DNA: TGTGCCAGCAGCGTCACTAGCGGGAGTTGGAATGAGCAGTTCTTC. Its translation is CASSVTSGSWNEQFF.

The chain has TRBV5-6 and TRBJ1-3; no definite D call. The germline V and J ends were trimmed by 3 bases and 2 bases, with 15 bases remaining between them. Per germline, CDR1 SGHDT and CDR2 YYEEEE. This CDR3 is 16 amino acids long. This CDR3 reads CASSSSRARAGNTIYF. As DNA, the CDR3 is TGTGCCAGCAGCTCTTCCCGGGCCCGGGCTGGAAACACCATATATTTT.

V is TRBV19 and J is TRBJ1-5; D remains ambiguous. The CDR3 is made up of 20 amino acids. The germline V and J ends were trimmed by 2 bases and 3 bases, with 26 bases remaining between them. CDR1 is LNHDA and CDR2 is SQIVND in the germline V gene (reference sequence). The CDR3 region has the DNA TGTGCCAGTAGTATACGCCCCCACCTGAATCCTGGGTCACCCAATCAGCCCCAGCATTTT. The encoded protein is CASSIRPHLNPGSPNQPQHF.

The J gene is TRBJ2-1, the V gene TRBV4-1; the match to TRBD2 covers 10 bases. The CDR3 runs 17 residues. From germline, CDR1 is MGHRA and CDR2 YSYEKL. The ends lost 1 base at V and 7 bases at J; junction bases unmatched: 10. The CDR3 region has the DNA TGCGCCAGCAGCCAAGGTCCAGCGGGGGGGCCACTTAATGAGCAGTTCTTC. It codes for CASSQGPAGGPLNEQFF.

The rearrangement links TRBV5-1 to TRBJ1-3; D is ambiguous. Trimming took off 5 bases at V and 0 bases at J, with 15 bases between the two ends. The CDR3 length is 16 residues. From germline, CDR1 is SGHRS and CDR2 YFSETQ. In nucleotides, the CDR3 is TGCGCCAGCAGAGCTTACGACGCCAACTCTGGAAACACCATATATTTT. Amino acids: CASRAYDANSGNTIYF.